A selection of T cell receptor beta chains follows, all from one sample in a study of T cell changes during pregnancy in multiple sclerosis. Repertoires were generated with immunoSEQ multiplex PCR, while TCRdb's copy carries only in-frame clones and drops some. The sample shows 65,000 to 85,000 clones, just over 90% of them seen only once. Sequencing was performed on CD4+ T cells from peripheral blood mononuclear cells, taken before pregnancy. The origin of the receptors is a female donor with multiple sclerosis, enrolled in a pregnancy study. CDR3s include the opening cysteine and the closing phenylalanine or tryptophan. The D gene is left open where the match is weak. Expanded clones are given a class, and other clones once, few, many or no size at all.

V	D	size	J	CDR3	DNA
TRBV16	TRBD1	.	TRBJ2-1	CASSLHYKVDRGSPSGARARQFF	TGTGCCAGCAGCCTGCATTACAAGGTAGACAGGGGGTCGCCGAGCGGGGCGCGGGCGAGGCAGTTCTTC
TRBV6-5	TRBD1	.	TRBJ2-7	CASSTQGAKNEQYF	TGTGCCAGCAGTACACAGGGGGCGAAGAACGAGCAGTACTTC
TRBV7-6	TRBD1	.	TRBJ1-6	CASSLAGQGDAPLHF	TGTGCCAGCAGCTTAGCGGGACAGGGGGACGCGCCCCTCCACTTT
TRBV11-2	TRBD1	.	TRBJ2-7	CASSSSKGQTYEQYF	TGTGCCAGCAGCTCGAGTAAGGGACAGACCTACGAGCAGTACTTC
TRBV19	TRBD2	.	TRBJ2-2	CASSSPRTSGRNYGELFF	TGTGCCAGTAGTAGCCCGCGAACTAGCGGGAGGAATTATGGGGAGCTGTTTTTT
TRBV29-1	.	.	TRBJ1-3	CSVVLLSGNTIYF	TGCAGCGTTGTACTACTCTCTGGAAACACCATATATTTT
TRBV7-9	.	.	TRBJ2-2	CASSLGSSTGELFF	TGTGCCAGCAGCTTAGGGTCTAGCACCGGGGAGCTGTTTTTT
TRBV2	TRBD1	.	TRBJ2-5	CASSVDRGQETQYF	TGTGCCAGCAGTGTGGACAGGGGCCAAGAGACCCAGTACTTC
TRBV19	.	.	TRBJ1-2	CASAEGGGYTF	TGTGCCAGTGCAGAGGGCGGTGGCTACACCTTC
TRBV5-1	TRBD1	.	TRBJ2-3	CASSQGDGSPRNTQYF	TGCGCCAGCAGCCAGGGGGACGGATCCCCACGGAATACGCAGTATTTT
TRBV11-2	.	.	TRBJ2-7	CASSLTREQYF	TGTGCCAGCAGCTTAACTCGCGAGCAGTACTTC
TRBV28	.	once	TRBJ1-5	CASRQIPSNQPQHF	TGTGCCAGCAGACAGATCCCCAGCAATCAGCCCCAGCATTTT
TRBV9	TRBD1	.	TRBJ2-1	CASSLTPRGTGRNEQFF	TGTGCCAGCAGCCTAACGCCCCGCGGGACAGGGAGGAATGAGCAGTTCTTC
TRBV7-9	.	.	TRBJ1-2	CASSLGDSEADGYTF	TGTGCCAGCAGCTTAGGGGATTCGGAGGCGGATGGCTACACCTTC
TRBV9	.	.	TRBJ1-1	CASSPPRGMNTEAFF	TGTGCCAGCAGCCCACCCCGGGGGATGAACACTGAAGCTTTCTTT
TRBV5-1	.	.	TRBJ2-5	CASSLGASSAEETQYF	TGCGCCAGCAGCCTGGGGGCCAGTAGCGCGGAGGAGACCCAGTACTTC
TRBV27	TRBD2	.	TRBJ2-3	CASSFRGGRDTQYF	TGTGCCAGCAGTTTCCGGGGGGGCAGAGATACGCAGTATTTT